The next 18 T cell receptor beta chains were all read from a single sample in a study of T cells in Graves' hyperthyroidism and ophthalmopathy (dated by TCRdb to between 2018 and 2021). The receptor library was made with multiplex PCR. The run used an Illumina HiSeq 2000. TCR beta CDR3 regions were amplified from RNA transcripts. The first round of RT-PCR for the TCR CDR3 was performed with the HTBI primer set and the Qiagen OneStep RT-PCR kit. TCRdb handled the public reads itself, with Q25 trimming in fastp and clone calling in MiXCR, and kept productive beta chains. Rows merge per CDR3 protein into single entries with the most common DNA and genes. This sample comprises 500,000 to 600,000 distinct CDR3 sequences, around 42% of them detected only once. About 8.3% of the sample is held by the ten biggest clonotypes. The sequencing input was peripheral blood or thyroid tissue (not recorded which). Receptors originate from a woman aged 18-29 years with Graves' hyperthyroidism.

The V call is TRBV30, the J call TRBJ1-1; 7 positions match TRBD1. Losses at the gene ends were 4 bases for V and 1 base for J; bases not matched to a gene: 6. This CDR3 has 14 residues. The germline CDR1 and CDR2 sequences are GTSNPN and SVGIG (reference sequence). For the CDR3, the DNA is TGTGCCTGGAAAAGGGGGCAGGGGAACACTGAAGCTTTCTTT. Translated, it gives CAWKRGQGNTEAFF.

Written as DNA, the CDR3 is TGCAGCTCAGGGGGGTCCTATGGCTACACCTTC. As protein: CSSGGSYGYTF. This chain uses TRBV29-1 with TRBJ1-2, with TRBD1 matching over 7 bases. This CDR3 contains 11 residues. Germline trimming cut 8 bases from V and 4 bases from J; bases unmatched to any gene: 4. From germline, CDR1 is SQVTM and CDR2 ANQGSEA.

This clonotype was recorded many times. The CDR3 DNA reads as TGCGCCAGCAGCTTGACTAGTGTTACCGGGGAGCTGTTTTTT. This translates into CASSLTSVTGELFF. The rearrangement uses TRBV5-1 and TRBJ2-2; possibly TRBD2 for D (5 bases). The CDR3 is 14 amino acids. The V gene's germline CDR1 is SGHRS and CDR2 YFSETQ. Trimming shortened V by 1 base and J by 5 bases, and 9 bases separated the two germline ends.

About this clonotype: It may be a read error: a sequence one base away is much more abundant. The gene calls are TRBV19 and TRBJ2-5; D might be TRBD1 (6 bases). The CDR3 has 14 amino acids. From germline, CDR1 is LNHDA and CDR2 SQIVND (reference sequence). The CDR3 bases are TGTGCCACCAGGGGCGGCTCTTCCCAAGAGGCCCAGTACTTC. Protein sequence: CATRGGSSQEAQYF.

With regard to this clonotype: Since the CDR3 does not end with the conserved phenylalanine or tryptophan, this likely comes from a read error. It is unclear where the CDR3 begins or ends on the DNA, so no DNA is shown, and the CDR3 is as TCRdb lists it. The V gene is TRBV2, the J gene TRBJ2-7; the listed D gene, TRBD1, was not tested against the DNA. Inclusive of both ends, the CDR3 amounts to 12 amino acids. Germline CDR1 and CDR2: SNHLY and FYNNEI. The CDR3 loop reads CASSYSGQSSNT.

This chain uses TRBV24-1 with TRBJ2-5; D possibly corresponds to TRBD1 (6 bases). The CDR3 has 14 residues. Germline V lookup: CDR1 KGHDR, CDR2 SFDVKD. Trimming shortened V by 5 bases and J by 5 bases, and 14 bases separated the two germline ends. CDR3 nucleotides: TGTGCCACCAGTGTTGGGGGCGGTGAGGAGACCCAGTACTTC. This translates into CATSVGGGEETQYF.

This clonotype has at least ten counts. Mismatch with germline at one junction end may stem from a read error. The genes are TRBV6-1 and TRBJ1-1, with D uncertain. Per the germline V gene, CDR1 is MNHNS and CDR2 is SASEGT. The CDR3 runs to 13 residues. This CDR3 reads CASSEIVNTEAFF. In nucleotides, the CDR3 is TGCGCCAGCAGTGAGATCGTGAACACTGAAGCTTTCTTT.

The rearrangement links TRBV7-3 to TRBJ1-2; the D is unclear. The V gene lost 3 bases and the J gene lost 3 bases, with 11 bases spanning the gap. Germline values: CDR1 SGHTA, CDR2 FQGTGA. CDR3 length: 14 amino acids. The CDR3 DNA follows: TGTGCCAGCAGCTTGGAGGGTACCTACTATGGCTACACCTTC. Protein product: CASSLEGTYYGYTF. Using reference TRBV7-3 and TRBJ1-2 for the parts outside the CDR3, the full variable domain is GAGVSQTPSNKVTEKGKYVELRCDPISGHTALYWYRQSLGQGPEFLIYFQGTGAADDSGLPNDRFFAVRPEGSVSTLKIQRTERGDSAVYLCASSLEGTYYGYTFGSGTRLTVV.

This chain uses TRBV5-4 with TRBJ2-7; 14 bases line up with TRBD2. Trimming cost V 3 bases and J 5 bases; bases outside gene matches: 4. There are 15 residues in the CDR3. In germline, CDR1 is SGHNT, CDR2 YYREEE (reference sequence). In nucleotides, the CDR3 is TGTGCCAGCAGCTCGGGACTAGCGGGAGCGGACGAGCAGTACTTC. Its protein product is CASSSGLAGADEQYF.

This clonotype was counted at least ten times. The gene calls are TRBV12-3 or TRBV12-4 and TRBJ2-6, with D possibly TRBD1 on 6 matching bases. CDR3 length equals 14 residues. Between the trimmed V and J ends, which lost 6 bases and 0 bases, there was a span of 6 bases. CDR3 in DNA: TGTGCCAGCAGGGACAGCTCTGGGGCCAACGTCCTGACTTTC. Its protein product is CASRDSSGANVLTF.

This clonotype was observed once. V is TRBV19 and J is TRBJ2-3; TRBD2 aligns across 7 bases. This CDR3 is built from 15 residues. The V segment lost 3 bases and the J segment 5 bases; nucleotides outside the gene matches: 8. Germline V gives CDR1 LNHDA, CDR2 SQIVND (reference sequence). The CDR3 DNA is TGTGCCAGTAGTATCGGGGGAGGGCCGAGAGATACGCAGTATTTT. Its translation: CASSIGGGPRDTQYF.

The gene calls are TRBV18 and TRBJ2-7, with 8 bases matching TRBD1. Germline V CDR1 and CDR2: KGHSH, LQKENI. The CDR3 loop spans 15 amino acids. The junction had 6 bases not matched to a gene; V was cut back by 3 bases and J by 2 bases. The CDR3 loop reads CASSPLRTGPYEQYF. Here the CDR3 DNA reads TGTGCCAGCTCACCTCTAAGGACAGGGCCCTACGAGCAGTACTTC.

The rearrangement links TRBV7-2 to TRBJ2-3; 7 positions agree with TRBD2. This CDR3 spans 13 amino acids. The J segment lost 6 bases and the V segment lost 6 bases, leaving 6 bases of the junction unmatched. Germline V gives CDR1 SGHTA, CDR2 FQGNSA. The CDR3 DNA follows: TGTGCCAGCAGGCCCCAACTAGCGGATACGCAGTATTTT. It specifies CASRPQLADTQYF.

About this clonotype: It may be a read error: a sequence one base away is much more abundant. J is TRBJ1-3 and V is TRBV4-1, with D possibly being TRBD1 (6 bases). The CDR3 loop spans 17 amino acids. Germline V gene lookup returns CDR1 MGHRA and CDR2 YSYEKL. CDR3 DNA: TGCGCCAGCAGCCAAGACACCTTCACAGGGTTCGGAAACACCGTATATTTT. Encoded protein: CASSQDTFTGFGNTVYF.

This clonotype showed up many times. The chain combines TRBV7-2 with TRBJ1-2; no firm D call. This CDR3 contains 14 residues. From germline, CDR1 is SGHTA and CDR2 FQGNSA. V dropped 0 bases and J dropped 1 base, with 6 bases sitting between them. The CDR3 region has the DNA TGTGCCAGCAGCTTAGCATACGTTAACTATGGCTACACCTTC. This gives the protein CASSLAYVNYGYTF.

In this sample, this clonotype turned up many times. The chain is built from TRBV9 and TRBJ1-2; D remains ambiguous. V gave up 0 bases and J gave up 4 bases, with 10 bases separating them. CDR3 length: 14 amino acids. Germline CDR1 and CDR2: SGDLS and YYNGEE. CDR3 loop: CASSVGEEGYGYTF. The CDR3 nucleotides read TGTGCCAGCAGCGTAGGGGAGGAGGGCTATGGCTACACCTTC.

The rearrangement links TRBV7-9 to TRBJ1-1; D not certain. Germline V gives CDR1 SEHNR, CDR2 FQNEAQ (reference sequence). Trimming shortened V by 4 bases and J by 2 bases, and 17 bases separated the two germline ends. This CDR3 comprises 16 residues. The CDR3 sequence: CASSSIAAAFNTEAFF. CDR3 sequence (DNA): TGTGCCAGCAGCTCCATAGCGGCGGCCTTCAACACTGAAGCTTTCTTT.

The table lists this clonotype with many counts. This sequence joins TRBV20-1 and TRBJ1-1; D unresolved. The V gene lost 0 bases and the J gene lost 4 bases, with 9 bases spanning the gap. The CDR3 runs to 13 residues. CDR1 is DFQATT and CDR2 is SNEGSKA in the germline V gene (reference sequence). This CDR3 is CSARDLMGTEAFF. DNA of the CDR3: TGCAGTGCTAGAGACCTGATGGGCACTGAAGCTTTCTTT.